Listed below are T cell receptor beta chains from one sample, sequenced in a study of CD8+CD57+ T cells in acquired aplastic anemia. One entry per CDR3 protein results from TCRdb running MiXCR on the reads. The profile covers 190,000 or so distinct CDR3 sequences, with roughly 57% appearing a single time and around 32% taken by the ten largest. Sequencing input: sorted CD4+, CD8+, or CD8+CD57+ T cells (not recorded which) from PBMCs. These receptors were collected from a human donor in good health. Both conserved end residues are part of each CDR3. The D gene is left open where the match is weak. Some rows mark clone size as missing; the rest say once, few, many or name a class of expanded clone.

J gene	clone size	D gene	V gene	CDR3 protein	CDR3 DNA
TRBJ2-2	.	TRBD2	TRBV4-1	CASSHGTSGKGTNTGELFF	TGCGCCAGCAGCCATGGAACTAGCGGGAAGGGAACAAACACCGGGGAGCTGTTCTTT
TRBJ2-7	.	TRBD2	TRBV20-1	CSAPYLTGTSGDYEQYF	TGCAGTGCTCCATACCTAACCGGGACTAGCGGAGATTACGAGCAGTACTTC
TRBJ2-1	.	.	TRBV7-6	CASSLVGGNEQFF	TGTGCCAGCAGCTTAGTTGGGGGGAATGAGCAGTTCTTC
TRBJ2-1	many	TRBD2	TRBV6-2/TRBV6-3	CASSSPLTSGDYNEQFF	TGTGCCAGCAGTTCCCCCCTGACTAGCGGGGACTACAATGAGCAGTTCTTC
TRBJ2-1	few	TRBD2	TRBV15	CATSRDLWASGDQSSYNEQFF	TGTGCCACCAGCAGAGATCTCTGGGCTAGCGGGGACCAGAGCTCCTACAATGAGCAGTTCTTC
TRBJ2-1	many	TRBD1	TRBV6-4	CASSTGEAYNEQFF	TGTGCCAGCAGCACAGGGGAAGCCTACAATGAGCAGTTCTTC
TRBJ1-1	many	.	TRBV4-3	CASSQDRIRESNTEAFF	TGCGCCAGCAGCCAAGATAGGATACGGGAATCGAACACTGAAGCTTTCTTT
TRBJ2-7	.	.	TRBV27	CASSPPRGEQYF	TGTGCCAGCAGTCCACCACGGGGCGAGCAGTACTTC
TRBJ1-1	.	TRBD1	TRBV7-9	CASSLGTGETEAFF	TGTGCCAGCAGCCTCGGGACAGGAGAAACTGAAGCTTTCTTT
TRBJ2-3	once	TRBD2	TRBV7-9	CASSAETSGGDTQYF	TGTGCCAGCAGCGCAGAGACTAGCGGGGGAGATACGCAGTATTTT
TRBJ2-5	few	TRBD2	TRBV29-1	CSFLGGLGRETQYF	TGCAGCTTCCTGGGGGGGTTAGGGAGAGAGACCCAGTACTTC
TRBJ1-5	.	TRBD1	TRBV15	CATSRLITGGYSNQPQHF	TGTGCCACCAGCAGACTAATAACAGGGGGCTATAGCAATCAGCCCCAGCATTTT
TRBJ1-1	.	.	TRBV19	CASSPGVVMAGQPNTETFF	TGTGCCAGTAGTCCTGGTGTTGTTATGGCAGGGCAGCCGAACACTGAAACTTTCTTT
TRBJ1-2	.	TRBD1	TRBV29-1	CSVTGAANYGYTF	TGCAGCGTCACAGGGGCCGCTAACTATGGCTACACCTTC
TRBJ1-5	few	.	TRBV11-2	CASSSRGQPQHF	TGTGCCAGCAGCTCTCGAGGTCAGCCCCAGCATTTT
TRBJ1-5	many	.	TRBV6-5	CASSNGVYSNQPQHF	TGTGCCAGCAGCAACGGGGTATATAGCAATCAGCCCCAGCATTTT
TRBJ2-7	.	.	TRBV10-3	CAAQGVREQYF	TGTGCCGCACAGGGAGTGAGGGAGCAGTACTTC
TRBJ2-7	.	.	TRBV7-2	CASSPQAAGFILEQYF	TGTGCCAGCAGCCCCCAGGCGGCAGGGTTTATCCTCGAGCAGTACTTC
TRBJ2-1	many	.	TRBV7-9	CASSNRDYNEQFF	TGTGCCAGCAGCAACAGGGATTACAATGAGCAGTTCTTC
TRBJ2-1	.	TRBD1	TRBV24-1	CATRGSGGGYNEQFF	TGTGCCACCAGGGGCTCAGGGGGCGGCTACAATGAGCAGTTCTTC
TRBJ2-5	.	.	TRBV19	CASDGGQIGETQYF	TGTGCCAGTGACGGGGGGCAAATTGGAGAGACCCAGTACTTC
TRBJ2-7	.	.	TRBV14	CASSPSAGYEQYF	TGTGCCAGCAGCCCTTCGGCGGGCTACGAGCAGTACTTC
TRBJ1-2	many	TRBD1	TRBV5-4	CASSPRGGGNGYTF	TGTGCCAGCAGCCCCAGGGGAGGGGGCAATGGCTACACCTTC
TRBJ1-6	.	TRBD1	TRBV2	CASSETGRNSPLHF	TGTGCCAGCAGTGAGACAGGGCGTAATTCACCCCTCCACTTT
TRBJ2-7	.	TRBD1	TRBV7-6	CASSPTRQGAYEQYF	TGTGCCAGCAGCCCGACACGACAGGGGGCGTACGAGCAGTACTTC
TRBJ2-1	.	.	TRBV7-6	CASRSVGRQFF	TGTGCCAGCAGATCTGTAGGCCGGCAGTTCTTC
TRBJ2-5	once	.	TRBV9	CASSVAVGQGQETQYF	TGTGCCAGCAGCGTAGCTGTTGGGCAGGGCCAAGAGACCCAGTACTTC
TRBJ1-2	many	TRBD1	TRBV7-3	CASSLHQGGAAGYTF	TGTGCCAGCAGCTTACACCAGGGGGGGGCAGCTGGCTACACCTTC
TRBJ2-7	few	TRBD1	TRBV7-2	CASSPRWGTGHYEQYF	TGTGCCAGCAGCCCGAGGTGGGGGACAGGGCACTACGAGCAGTACTTC
TRBJ1-2	many	.	TRBV7-9	CASNLGYGYTF	TGTGCCAGCAATTTGGGCTATGGCTACACCTTC
TRBJ2-2	many	.	TRBV27	CASSFAGELFF	TGTGCCAGCAGTTTCGCCGGGGAGCTGTTTTTT
TRBJ2-3	few	.	TRBV7-2	CASRTDIGTRTDTQYF	TGTGCCAGCAGGACGGATATAGGAACCCGCACAGATACGCAGTATTTT
TRBJ2-2	once	TRBD1	TRBV19	CASSARDRPTGELFF	TGTGCCAGTAGTGCCCGGGACAGGCCCACCGGGGAGCTGTTTTTT
TRBJ1-2	.	TRBD1	TRBV24-1	CATSDRDSENYGYTF	TGTGCCACCAGTGACCGGGACAGCGAAAACTATGGCTACACCTTC
TRBJ2-1	many	TRBD2	TRBV29-1	CSVEGIGLATPYNEQFF	TGCAGCGTTGAAGGAATAGGACTAGCGACCCCCTACAATGAGCAGTTCTTC
TRBJ1-1	.	.	TRBV2	CASITGTEAFF	TGTGCCAGCATAACCGGGACTGAAGCTTTCTTT
TRBJ1-1	.	.	TRBV2	CATTLVENTEAFF	TGTGCCACCACCTTGGTGGAGAACACTGAAGCTTTCTTT
TRBJ2-1	.	.	TRBV24-1	CATSEGSGNEQFF	TGTGCCACCAGTGAGGGGTCCGGCAATGAGCAGTTCTTC
TRBJ2-2	many	.	TRBV5-6	CASSRLTGLPNTGELFF	TGTGCCAGCAGCCGACTGACAGGCCTACCGAACACCGGGGAGCTGTTTTTT
TRBJ1-2	.	.	TRBV20-1	CSADPPGANYGYTF	TGCAGTGCGGACCCCCCGGGGGCTAACTATGGCTACACCTTC
TRBJ2-5	few	TRBD2	TRBV7-6	CASSFAPKTSGGNQETQYF	TGTGCCAGCAGCTTCGCGCCGAAGACTAGCGGGGGGAACCAAGAGACCCAGTACTTC
TRBJ1-3	.	.	TRBV7-2	CASSLSFNRDRVGNTIYF	TGTGCCAGCAGCTTATCTTTTAATCGGGACCGAGTGGGAAACACCATATATTTT
TRBJ2-6	few	.	TRBV10-3	CAISVGGTKPADSGANVLTF	TGTGCCATCAGTGTAGGTGGGACCAAGCCGGCAGACTCTGGGGCCAACGTCCTGACTTTC
TRBJ2-7	.	TRBD2	TRBV5-1	CASSQLARTYEQYF	TGCGCCAGCAGTCAACTAGCGAGAACCTACGAGCAGTACTTC
TRBJ1-2	many	TRBD1	TRBV6-1	CASRDGTGLYGYTF	TGTGCCAGCAGAGACGGGACAGGGCTCTATGGCTACACCTTC
TRBJ2-7	.	TRBD1	TRBV7-9	CASSNGQGNPEQYF	TGTGCCAGCAGCAACGGACAGGGTAATCCCGAGCAGTACTTC
TRBJ2-7	few	TRBD2	TRBV4-3	CASSQHRLAPNEQYF	TGCGCCAGCAGCCAGCATCGACTAGCCCCCAACGAGCAGTACTTC
TRBJ2-2	many	.	TRBV27	CASTLGGPNTGELFF	TGTGCCAGCACCTTGGGGGGCCCGAACACCGGGGAGCTGTTTTTT
TRBJ2-7	.	.	TRBV13	CASGAGPEQYF	TGTGCCAGCGGCGCGGGCCCCGAGCAGTACTTC
TRBJ2-3	many	TRBD2	TRBV20-1	CSAPGLVTDTQYF	TGCAGTGCCCCGGGACTAGTGACAGATACGCAGTATTTT
TRBJ1-2	.	TRBD1	TRBV7-9	CASSSYRGGSYGYTF	TGTGCCAGCAGCTCTTACCGAGGGGGCAGCTATGGCTACACCTTC
TRBJ2-5	few	.	TRBV29-1	CSVRATTTRETQYF	TGCAGCGTTCGCGCAACAACGACGCGGGAGACCCAGTACTTC
TRBJ2-7	many	TRBD1	TRBV6-5	CASSWGQGAYEQYF	TGTGCCAGCAGCTGGGGACAGGGGGCCTACGAGCAGTACTTC
TRBJ2-5	.	TRBD2	TRBV29-1	CSVALAGSQETQYF	TGCAGCGTTGCACTAGCGGGGAGCCAAGAGACCCAGTACTTC
TRBJ2-3	.	TRBD1	TRBV15	CATSRDRGQQGDTQYF	TGTGCCACCAGCAGGGACAGGGGACAGCAGGGAGATACGCAGTATTTT
TRBJ1-6	many	.	TRBV7-3	CASSLGGSDPLHF	TGTGCCAGCAGCTTAGGAGGGTCCGATCCCCTCCACTTT